The next 16 T cell receptor gamma chains were all read from a single sample in a study of gamma delta lymphoproliferative disorders and STAT genes (dated 2018 in TCRdb). Library construction relied on multiplex PCR. Instrument on record: Illumina MiSeq. For TCRdb, the public reads were processed anew by CATT, and duplicate DNA sequences were folded into one row. The sample table shows over a thousand gamma-chain clones, and around 8.2% are seen once. The ten largest make up 50% to 70% of the sample. For TCR sequencing, genomic DNA was taken from peripheral blood mononuclear cells isolated from both patients and controls. Sequenced input: blood. These receptors all come from a human donor with gamma-delta T-cell large granular lymphocyte leukemia.

This clone is classed as medium-sized. CDR3 loop: CATWDGPTKSPIGKLF. CDR3 bases: TGTGCCACCTGGGATGGGCCCACGAAGTCCCCAATAGGGAAACTCTTT. The chain uses TRGV4 and TRGJ1 or TRGJ2. The J gene, left out of TCRdb, was set here by checking the DNA against germline. This CDR3 spans 16 amino acids. CDR1 EGSTGY and CDR2 YDSYTSSV come from the germline V gene. V shed 0 bases and J 12 bases; nucleotides not matched to a gene: 20.

This clone qualifies as medium-sized. The chain combines TRGV5 with TRGJ1 or TRGJ2. The J gene, left out of TCRdb, was set here by checking the DNA against germline. The V and J ends lost 3 bases and 12 bases, in that order; junction bases with no gene match: 8. This CDR3 is 11 amino acids long. Per the germline V gene, CDR1 is VINAFY and CDR2 is YDVSNSKD. This chain's CDR3 is CATWDWRGKLF. CDR3 DNA sequence: TGTGCCACCTGGGACTGGCGTGGGAAACTCTTT.

By sample share, this clone is large (0.1 to 1%). The translation of this DNA and the TCRdb protein of a much larger clone differ at residue 10, probably owing to a read error; the protein shown here is translated from the DNA. V and J are TRGV4 and TRGJ1 or TRGJ2. Here the J gene came from matching the DNA to germline, since TCRdb omits it. This CDR3 spans 15 amino acids. Germline assignment: CDR1 EGSTGY and CDR2 YDSYTSSV. V dropped 4 bases and J dropped 6; count of bases not matched to a gene: 15. This chain's CDR3 is CATWEKGKLIYKKLF. Here the CDR3 DNA reads TGTGCCACCTGGGAGAAGGGGAAATTAATTTATAAGAAACTCTTT.

This clone is medium-sized (0.01 to 0.1%) by share. At residue 6, the TCRdb amino acid sequence and the translated nucleotide sequence differ, so the protein here is the DNA translation. The identical CDR3 is also encoded by other nucleotide sequences in the sample. The V and J genes are TRGV2 and TRGJ1 or TRGJ2. The J gene comes from matching the DNA to germline here; TCRdb lacks it. The ends lost 1 base at V and 2 bases at J; junction bases unmatched: 2. This CDR3 contains 13 residues. From germline, CDR1 is EGSNGY and CDR2 YDSYNSKV. The CDR3 reads CATWDGHYYKKLF. The CDR3 DNA follows: TGTGCCACCTGGGACGGCCATTATTATAAGAAACTCTTT.

The chain combines TRGV10 with TRGJP1. The J gene comes from matching the DNA to germline here; TCRdb lacks it. TRGV10 is recorded as an ORF, its role being uncertain. J gave up 4 bases and V 11 bases, and 8 bases lay outside the gene matches. The CDR3 contains 13 residues. The CDR3 protein is CAAARITGWFKIF. DNA of the CDR3: TGTGCTGCGGCGCGGATCACTGGTTGGTTCAAGATATTT.

This clone was counted ten times or more. This chain links TRGV10 with TRGJ1 or TRGJ2. The J gene was not available in TCRdb and was assigned here by matching the DNA to germline segments. TRGV10 is an ORF for which the function is uncertain. V lost 8 bases, J lost 12 bases, and 14 bases stayed unmatched. The CDR3 is made up of 12 amino acids. As DNA, the CDR3 is TGTGCTGCGTGGGCGAGTCTAGGGGGGAAACTCTTT. As protein: CAAWASLGGKLF.

Relative to its sample, this clone is medium-sized. TCRdb's protein for this DNA is that of a much larger clone and differs from the translation at residue 13, likely a read error; the protein shown is the DNA translation. The chain carries TRGV9 and TRGJP. TCRdb carries no J gene annotation; the J gene was assigned here by matching the DNA with germline. The germline V gene encodes CDR1 GITISATS and CDR2 ISYDGTV (reference sequence). There are 16 residues in the CDR3. CDR3 loop: CALWEGKELGKKSKVF. The DNA for the CDR3 is TGTGCCTTGTGGGAGGGAAAAGAGTTGGGCAAAAAAAGCAAGGTATTT.

At least ten counts were recorded for this clone. J is TRGJ1 or TRGJ2 and V is TRGV3. The J gene comes from matching the DNA to germline here; TCRdb lacks it. Germline lookup yields CDR1 VTNTFY and CDR2 YDVSTARD (reference sequence). With V trimmed by 0 bases and J by 0 bases, 5 bases remained unmatched. This CDR3 is built from 15 residues. CDR3 residues: CATWDRPGNYYKKLF. The CDR3, as DNA: TGTGCCACCTGGGACAGGCCTGGGAATTATTATAAGAAACTCTTT.

This clone was seen many times. The chain links TRGV8 to TRGJ1 or TRGJ2. TCRdb supplies no J gene; here it was assigned by aligning the nucleotide sequence to germline. The CDR3 is made up of 11 amino acids. Per the germline V gene, CDR1 is VENAVY and CDR2 is YDSYNSRV. The V segment lost 9 bases and the J segment 7 bases; nucleotides outside the gene matches: 9. CDR3 protein: CATPQGYKKLF. In DNA form, the CDR3 reads TGTGCCACCCCGCAAGGGTATAAGAAACTCTTT.

This clone was seen more than once but under ten times. With only one base between it and a far larger clone, this is likely a read error. This sample includes further DNA sequences coding for the same CDR3. The V call is TRGV4, the J call TRGJ1 or TRGJ2. The J gene, missing from TCRdb, was assigned here through DNA to germline matching. The CDR3 length is 16 residues. Germline V gene sequence: CDR1 EGSTGY, CDR2 YDSYTSSV. The CDR3 reads CATWDGPGIHYYKKLF. The CDR3 DNA follows: TGCGCCACCTGGGATGGGCCAGGAATTCATTATTATAAGAAACTCTTT.

This clone is labeled medium-sized. The J gene is TRGJ1 or TRGJ2, the V gene TRGV10. The J gene, absent from TCRdb, was called here by matching the DNA to germline. TRGV10 is assigned to the ORF class and has an uncertain function. The CDR3 loop spans 12 amino acids. Trimming at V came to 8 bases and at J to 7 bases, leaving 9 bases not matched to a gene. The DNA for the CDR3 is TGTGCTGCGTGGGATTATAGCTATAAGAAACTCTTT. It encodes CAAWDYSYKKLF.

This clone is large (0.1 to 1%) in the sample. The chain has TRGV4 and TRGJ1 or TRGJ2. TCRdb lists no J gene, so it was determined here by aligning the DNA to germline. CDR1 is EGSTGY, CDR2 YDSYTSSV, per germline. The CDR3 consists of 13 residues. With V trimmed by 6 bases and J by 7 bases, 12 bases remained unmatched. CDR3 nucleotide sequence: TGTGCCACCTGGTCCCGAATAAGGTATAAGAAACTCTTT. It codes for CATWSRIRYKKLF.

This clone ranks as medium-sized. Written as DNA, the CDR3 is TGTGCCACCTGGGACGAGAGGCAAGAGTTGGGCAAAAAAATCAAGGTATTT. It yields the protein CATWDERQELGKKIKVF. The chain is built from TRGV2 and TRGJP. As TCRdb names no J gene, one was assigned here on the basis of a DNA match to germline. V lost 2 bases and J lost 2; bases outside the gene matches: 3. CDR1 is EGSNGY and CDR2 is YDSYNSKV in the germline V gene. This CDR3 is 17 amino acids long.

The table lists this clone with a few counts. TCRdb pairs this DNA with a much larger clone's protein that differs at residue 15, likely a read error; the protein shown was translated from the DNA. The V gene was identified as TRGV10, while no J gene was called. TRGV10 is an open reading frame whose function is uncertain. The CDR3 spans 16 residues. CDR3 sequence: CAAWDYTGGTGWFKTF. CDR3 sequence (DNA): TGTGCTGCGTGGGATTATACCGGTGGGACTGGTTGGTTCAAGACATTT.

This clone has at least ten counts. The chain recombines TRGV4 with TRGJ1 or TRGJ2. TCRdb does not report a J gene; here it was assigned by matching the DNA to germline references. V lost 0 bases and J lost 12; bases outside the gene matches: 5. Germline V gene data show CDR1 as EGSTGY and CDR2 as YDSYTSSV. CDR3 length: 11 residues. The CDR3 spells CATWDGRGKLF. CDR3 DNA: TGTGCCACCTGGGATGGGCGGGGGAAACTCTTT.

This clone is judged medium-sized (0.01 to 0.1%). It is unclear where the CDR3 begins or ends on the DNA, so no DNA is shown, and the CDR3 is as TCRdb lists it. The V gene call reads TRGV11; no J gene was called. TRGV11 is noted as an ORF with a role that remains uncertain. Termini included, the CDR3 measures 15 amino acids. The CDR3: CTTVPAGLGTGKKLF.